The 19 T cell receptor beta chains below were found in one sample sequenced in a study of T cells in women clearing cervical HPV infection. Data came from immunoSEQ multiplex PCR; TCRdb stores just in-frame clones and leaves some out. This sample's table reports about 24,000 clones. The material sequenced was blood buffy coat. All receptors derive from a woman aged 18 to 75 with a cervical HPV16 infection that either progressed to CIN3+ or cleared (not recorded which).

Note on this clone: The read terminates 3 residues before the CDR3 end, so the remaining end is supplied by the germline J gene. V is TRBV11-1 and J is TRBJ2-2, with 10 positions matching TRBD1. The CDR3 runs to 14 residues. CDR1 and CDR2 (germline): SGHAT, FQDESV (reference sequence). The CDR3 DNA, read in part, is TGTGCCAGCAGCTTGGGGACAGGGGCTGAAAAG. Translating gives CASSLGTGAEK. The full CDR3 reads CASSLGTGAEKLFF.

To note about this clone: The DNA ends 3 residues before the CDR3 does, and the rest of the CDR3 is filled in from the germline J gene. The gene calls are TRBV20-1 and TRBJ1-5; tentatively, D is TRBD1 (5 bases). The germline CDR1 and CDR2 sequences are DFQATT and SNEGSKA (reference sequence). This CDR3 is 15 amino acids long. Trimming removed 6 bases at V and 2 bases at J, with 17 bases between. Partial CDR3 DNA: TGCAGTGCCCAACCCCCGGGAGGGGGCAATCAGCCC. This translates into CSAQPPGGGNQP. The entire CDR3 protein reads CSAQPPGGGNQPQHF.

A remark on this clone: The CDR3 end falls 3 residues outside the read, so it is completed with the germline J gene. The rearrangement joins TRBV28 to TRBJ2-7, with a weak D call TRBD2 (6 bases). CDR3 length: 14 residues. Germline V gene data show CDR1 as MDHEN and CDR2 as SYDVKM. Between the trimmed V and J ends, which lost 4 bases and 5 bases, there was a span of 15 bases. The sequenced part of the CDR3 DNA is TGTGCCAGCAGTTCCCCCGGGGGTATGAACGAG. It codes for CASSSPGGMNE. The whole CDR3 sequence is CASSSPGGMNEQYF.

CDR3 loop: CASSDQGGDTQYF. The covered CDR3 bases are TGTGCCAGCAGTGATCAGGGGGGAGATACG. The chain employs TRBV6-4 and TRBJ2-3, with D perhaps matching TRBD1 (7 bases). The missing CDR3 end, 3 residues past where the read stops, is filled in from the germline J gene. V was shortened by 3 bases and J by 5 bases, with 9 bases between the two germline ends. Germline values: CDR1 MRHNA, CDR2 SNTAGT. This CDR3 is 13 amino acids long.

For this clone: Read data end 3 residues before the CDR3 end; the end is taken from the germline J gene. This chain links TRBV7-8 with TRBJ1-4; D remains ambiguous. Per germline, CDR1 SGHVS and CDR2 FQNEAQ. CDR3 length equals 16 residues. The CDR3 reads CASSQSRSSLWSPLFF. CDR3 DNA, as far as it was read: TGTGCCAGCAGCCAAAGTCGGTCTTCCTTATGGTCACCA.

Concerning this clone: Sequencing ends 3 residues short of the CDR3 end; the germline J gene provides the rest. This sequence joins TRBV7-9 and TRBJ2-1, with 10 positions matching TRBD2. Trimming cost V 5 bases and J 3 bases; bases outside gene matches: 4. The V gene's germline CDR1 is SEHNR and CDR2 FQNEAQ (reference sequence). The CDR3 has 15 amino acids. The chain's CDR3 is CASSLGLADYNEQFF. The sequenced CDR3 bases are TGTGCCAGCAGCCTTGGACTAGCGGACTACAATGAG.

The CDR3 protein is CASSPRTSGRNIETAFF. The part of the CDR3 DNA that was read is TGTGCCAGCTCACCACGGACTAGCGGGAGAAATATCGAGACA. The rearrangement links TRBV18 to TRBJ1-1; D unresolved. The read gets to within 3 residues of the CDR3 end, and the germline J gene fills in the rest. Looked up from germline, CDR1 is KGHSH and CDR2 is LQKENI. The CDR3 runs to 17 residues.

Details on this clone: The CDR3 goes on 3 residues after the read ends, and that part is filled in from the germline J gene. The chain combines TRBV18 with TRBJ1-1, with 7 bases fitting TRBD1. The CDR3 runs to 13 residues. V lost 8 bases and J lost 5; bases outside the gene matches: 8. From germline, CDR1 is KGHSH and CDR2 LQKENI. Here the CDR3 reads CASRDSTLTEAFF. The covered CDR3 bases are TGTGCCAGCCGGGACAGTACTTTGACTGAA. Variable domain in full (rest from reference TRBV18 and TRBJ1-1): NAGVMQNPRHLVRRRGQEARLRCSPMKGHSHVYWYRQLPEEGLKFMVYLQKENIIDESGMPKERFSAEFPKEGPSILRIQQVVRGDSAAYFCASRDSTLTEAFFGQGTRLTVV.

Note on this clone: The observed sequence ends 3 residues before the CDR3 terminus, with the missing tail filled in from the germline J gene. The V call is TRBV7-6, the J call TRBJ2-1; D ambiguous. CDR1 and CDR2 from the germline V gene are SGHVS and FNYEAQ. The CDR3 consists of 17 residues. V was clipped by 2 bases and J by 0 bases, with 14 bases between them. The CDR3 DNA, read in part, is TGTGCCAGCAGCTTAATGTTCCCCCATAGCTCCTACAATGAG. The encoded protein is CASSLMFPHSSYNE. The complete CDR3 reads CASSLMFPHSSYNEQFF.

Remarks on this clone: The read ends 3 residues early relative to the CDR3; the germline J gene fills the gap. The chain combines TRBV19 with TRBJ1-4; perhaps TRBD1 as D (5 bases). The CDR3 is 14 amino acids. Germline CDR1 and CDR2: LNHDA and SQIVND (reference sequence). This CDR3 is CASSYPGNNSLLFF. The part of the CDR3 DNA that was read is TGTGCCAGTAGTTACCCAGGGAATAATTCACTA.

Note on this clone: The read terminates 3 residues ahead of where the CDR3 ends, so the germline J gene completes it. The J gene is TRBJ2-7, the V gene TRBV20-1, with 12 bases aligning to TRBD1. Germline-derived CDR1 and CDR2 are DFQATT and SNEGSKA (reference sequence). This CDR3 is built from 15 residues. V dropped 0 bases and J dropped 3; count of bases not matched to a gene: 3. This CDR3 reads CSARDRDRGHYEQYF. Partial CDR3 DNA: TGCAGTGCTAGAGACCGGGACAGGGGGCACTACGAG.

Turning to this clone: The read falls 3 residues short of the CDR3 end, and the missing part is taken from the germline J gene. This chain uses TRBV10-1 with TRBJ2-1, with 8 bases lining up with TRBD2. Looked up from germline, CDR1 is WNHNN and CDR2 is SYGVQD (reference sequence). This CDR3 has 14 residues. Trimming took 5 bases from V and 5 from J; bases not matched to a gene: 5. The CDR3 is CASSKLAENNEQFF. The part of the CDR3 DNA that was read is TGCGCCAGCAGTAAACTAGCGGAGAACAATGAG.

The sequenced CDR3 bases are TGTGCCTGGAGCCTTCGGGGGACAGATACC. It codes for CAWSLRGTDT. Given in full, the CDR3 is CAWSLRGTDTYTF. This chain uses TRBV30 with TRBJ1-2; TRBD1 aligns across 7 bases. The read falls 3 residues short of the CDR3 end, and the missing part is taken from the germline J gene. Per the germline V gene, CDR1 is GTSNPN and CDR2 is SVGIG (reference sequence). The CDR3 spans 13 residues.

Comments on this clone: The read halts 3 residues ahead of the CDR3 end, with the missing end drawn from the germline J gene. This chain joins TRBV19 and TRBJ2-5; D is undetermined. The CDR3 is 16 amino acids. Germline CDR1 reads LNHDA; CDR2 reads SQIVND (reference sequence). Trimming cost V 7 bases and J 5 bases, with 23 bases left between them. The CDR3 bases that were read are TGTGCCAGTAAGAAGGCGTTCCGCTTGGGCCGGGAGACC. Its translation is CASKKAFRLGRET. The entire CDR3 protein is CASKKAFRLGRETQYF.

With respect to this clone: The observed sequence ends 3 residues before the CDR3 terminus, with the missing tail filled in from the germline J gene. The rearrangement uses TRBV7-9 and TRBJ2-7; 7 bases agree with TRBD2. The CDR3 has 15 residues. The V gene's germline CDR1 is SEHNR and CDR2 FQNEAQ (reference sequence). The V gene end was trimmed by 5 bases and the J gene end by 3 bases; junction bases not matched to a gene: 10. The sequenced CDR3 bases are TGTGCCAGCAGCCAAGGTAGCGGGCGGGACTACGAG. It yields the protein CASSQGSGRDYE. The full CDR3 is CASSQGSGRDYEQYF. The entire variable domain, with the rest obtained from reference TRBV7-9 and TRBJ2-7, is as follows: DTGVSQNPRHKITKRGQNVTFRCDPISEHNRLYWYRQTLGQGPEFLTYFQNEAQLEKSRLLSDRFSAERPKGSFSTLEIQRTEQGDSAMYLCASSQGSGRDYEQYFGPGTRLTVT.

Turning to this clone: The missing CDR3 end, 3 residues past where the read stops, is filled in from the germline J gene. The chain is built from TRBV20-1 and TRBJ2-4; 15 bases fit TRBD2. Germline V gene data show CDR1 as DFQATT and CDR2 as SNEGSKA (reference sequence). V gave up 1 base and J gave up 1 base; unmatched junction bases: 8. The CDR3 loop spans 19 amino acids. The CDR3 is CSARGAGLAGGSAKNIQYF. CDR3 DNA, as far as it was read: TGCAGTGCTAGAGGGGCCGGACTAGCGGGAGGGTCGGCCAAAAACATT.

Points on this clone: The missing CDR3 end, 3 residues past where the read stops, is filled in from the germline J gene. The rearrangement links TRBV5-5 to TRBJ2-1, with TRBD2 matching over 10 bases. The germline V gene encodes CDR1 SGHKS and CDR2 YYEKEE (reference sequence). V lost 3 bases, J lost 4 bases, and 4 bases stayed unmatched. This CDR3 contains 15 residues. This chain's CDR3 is CASSSSGSMYNEQFF. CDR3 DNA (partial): TGTGCCAGCAGCTCTAGCGGGAGCATGTACAATGAG.

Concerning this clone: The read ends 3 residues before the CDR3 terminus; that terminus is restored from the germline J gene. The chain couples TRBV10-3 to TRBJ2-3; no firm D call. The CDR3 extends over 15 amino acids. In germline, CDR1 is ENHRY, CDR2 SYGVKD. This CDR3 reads CAISESALREETQYF. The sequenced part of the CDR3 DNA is TGTGCCATCAGTGAGTCCGCACTTAGAGAAGAGACG.

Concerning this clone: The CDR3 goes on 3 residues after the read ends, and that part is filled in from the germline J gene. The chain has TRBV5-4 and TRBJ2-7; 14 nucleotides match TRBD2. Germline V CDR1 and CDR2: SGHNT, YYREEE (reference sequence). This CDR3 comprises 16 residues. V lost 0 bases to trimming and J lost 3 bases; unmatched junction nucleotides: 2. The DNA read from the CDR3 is TGTGCCAGCAGCTTGGGGGGACTAGCGGGAGACTACGAG. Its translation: CASSLGGLAGDYE. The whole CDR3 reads CASSLGGLAGDYEQYF.